This TCR beta chain is from a study of shared clonotypes between healthy human individuals. In the original analysis: Junction-only sequences without quality scores were provided by ImmunoSEQ, so filtering was different. Produced via immunoSEQ multiplex PCR; TCRdb's table is partial and in-frame only. V, J and clone size derive from that table, while D and trimming were established from the DNA sequence. The sample lists more than 850,000 clones, approximately 80% occurring once. CDR3 length: 15 amino acids. Germline V gives CDR1 MGHRA, CDR2 YSYEKL. Deletions cut 7 bases from V and 5 bases from J, with 20 bases between.

Sequencing was done on a sample of memory CD4+ T cells from PBMCs. Subset given: CD45RA-negative fraction. This clonotype was obtained from a man aged 18-30 years in good health. Some clones in this sample may be carry-over from other donors' samples. The chain has TRBV4-1 and TRBJ2-5; TRBD2 is a possible D gene (5 bases). The CDR3, as DNA: TGCGCCAGCATCGGTTCGGGCGGAAGAGGGGAGACCCAGTACTTC. Translated: CASIGSGGRGETQYF.